Detailed here is one TCR beta chain. The CDR3 sequence is 16 residues long. CDR1 and CDR2 (germline): SGHTA, FQGNSA. Trimming removed 5 bases at V and 4 bases at J, with 17 bases between. The data were obtained in a study of identical twins' blood T cells. Study information: Approximately 12 libraries, six alpha and six beta, gave approximately 50 million reads.

Each TCR cDNA library carried sample-specific barcodes on both ends. One entry per CDR3 protein, called by TCRdb with MiXCR from the 5' RACE reads. Among roughly 340,000 distinct CDR3 sequences listed, 28% were seen once. This receptor was identified in a woman aged 18 to 50 in good health. The J gene is TRBJ1-4, the V gene TRBV7-2; a weak D match, TRBD1 (5 bases). The sample comprised PBMCs. The CDR3 is CASSEGVQGLNEKLFF. The CDR3 DNA is TGTGCCAGCAGCGAAGGGGTCCAGGGCCTTAATGAAAAACTGTTTTTT.